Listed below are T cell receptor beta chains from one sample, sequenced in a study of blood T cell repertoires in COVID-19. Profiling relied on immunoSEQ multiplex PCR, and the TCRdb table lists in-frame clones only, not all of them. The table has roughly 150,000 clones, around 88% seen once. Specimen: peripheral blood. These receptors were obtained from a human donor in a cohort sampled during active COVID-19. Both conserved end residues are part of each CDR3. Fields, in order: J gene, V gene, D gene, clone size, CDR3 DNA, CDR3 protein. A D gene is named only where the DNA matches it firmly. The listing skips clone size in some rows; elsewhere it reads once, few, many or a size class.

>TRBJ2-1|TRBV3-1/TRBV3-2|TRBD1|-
TGTGCCAGCAGCCCCAACTCCCCGGGAACAGGGGGCAATGAGCAGTTCTTC
CASSPNSPGTGGNEQFF
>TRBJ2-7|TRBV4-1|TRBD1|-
TGCGCCAGCAGCTCTGCGGGACAGGGGGCCTACGAGCAGTACTTC
CASSSAGQGAYEQYF
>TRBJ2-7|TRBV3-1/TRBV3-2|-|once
TGTGCCAGCAGCCTTCGGGACTACGAGCAGTACTTC
CASSLRDYEQYF
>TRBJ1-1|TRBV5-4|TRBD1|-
TGTGCCAGCAGCGGCCGGGACAGGGGCACTGAAGCTTTCTTT
CASSGRDRGTEAFF
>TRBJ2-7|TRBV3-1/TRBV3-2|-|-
TGTGCCAGCAGCCAAGACCAGGGGAGCCTTGCCTACGAGCAGTACTTC
CASSQDQGSLAYEQYF
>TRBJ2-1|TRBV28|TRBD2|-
TGTGCCAGCATTCTCCGCCCCCGTACTAGCGGGGGGGCCTACAATGAGCAGTTCTTC
CASILRPRTSGGAYNEQFF
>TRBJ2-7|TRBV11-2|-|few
TGTGCCAGCAGCTCACGGGCCCCAGGGCACGAGCAGTACTTC
CASSSRAPGHEQYF
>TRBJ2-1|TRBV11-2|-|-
TGTGCCAGCAGCTCGGGGTCCTACAATGAGCAGTTCTTC
CASSSGSYNEQFF
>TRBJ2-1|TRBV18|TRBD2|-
TGTGCCAGCTCACCACGGGTTAAGGCTAGCGGGAGCTCCTACAATGAGCAGTTCTTC
CASSPRVKASGSSYNEQFF
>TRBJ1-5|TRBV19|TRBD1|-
TGTGCCAGTAGGGACAGGGTGAGAGGGCGGAGCAATCAGCCCCAGCATTTT
CASRDRVRGRSNQPQHF
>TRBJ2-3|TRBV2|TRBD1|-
TGTGCCAGCAGTCTCCGACAGGGGGGTACAGATACGCAGTATTTT
CASSLRQGGTDTQYF
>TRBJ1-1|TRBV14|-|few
TGTGCCAGCAGCCAAGACCAGGAAGTCGAAGCTTTCTTT
CASSQDQEVEAFF
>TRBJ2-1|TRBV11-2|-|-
TGTGCCAGCAGCTTAGGGCAGGCGAGAACGCTCAATGAGCAGTTCTTC
CASSLGQARTLNEQFF
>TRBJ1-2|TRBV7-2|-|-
TGTGCCAGCAGCTTAGGGCATGGGGGGGCGAGTGGCTACACCTTC
CASSLGHGGASGYTF
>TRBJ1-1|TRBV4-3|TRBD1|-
TGCGCCAGCAGCCAAGATGTCACACAGGGGGGCACTGAAGCTTTCTTT
CASSQDVTQGGTEAFF
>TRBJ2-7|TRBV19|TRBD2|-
TGTGCCAGTAGTATGGGACTAGCGGAGGGGTACGAGCAGTACTTC
CASSMGLAEGYEQYF
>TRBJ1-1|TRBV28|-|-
TGTGCCAGCAGTTTTCCTGCAGGGGTGAGGACTGAAGCTTTCTTT
CASSFPAGVRTEAFF
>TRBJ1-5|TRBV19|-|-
TGTGCCAGTAGAGACCATCAGGGAGCAGCGGGACAGCCCCAGCATTTT
CASRDHQGAAGQPQHF
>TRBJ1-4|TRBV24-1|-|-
TGTGCCACCAGTGATTTCGACGGGGAAAAACTGTTTTTT
CATSDFDGEKLFF
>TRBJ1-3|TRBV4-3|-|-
TGCGCCAGCAGCCAAGAACCCCCAGGGCCCGACTCTGGAAACACCATATATTTT
CASSQEPPGPDSGNTIYF
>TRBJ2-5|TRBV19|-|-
TGTGCCAGTAGTGAGAGAGGCGGGGAGACCCAGTACTTC
CASSERGGETQYF
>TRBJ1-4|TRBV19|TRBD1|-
TGTGCCAGTAGTCGGGACAGATCTAATGAAAAACTGTTTTTT
CASSRDRSNEKLFF
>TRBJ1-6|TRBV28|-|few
TGTGCCAGCAGCTCACAGGGTTGGTCCTATAATTCACCCCTCCACTTT
CASSSQGWSYNSPLHF
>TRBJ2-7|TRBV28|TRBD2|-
TGTGCCAGCAGTCCCGCTGGCCTCGGGAGGTACGAGCAGTACTTC
CASSPAGLGRYEQYF
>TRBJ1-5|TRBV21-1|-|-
TGTGCCAGCAGCAACCAAAAAGAGCCGACGGGACAGCCCCAGCATTTT
CASSNQKEPTGQPQHF
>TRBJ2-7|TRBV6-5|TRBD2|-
TGTGCCAGCAGGACAGGGCTAGCGGGAGTGCACGAGCAGTACTTC
CASRTGLAGVHEQYF
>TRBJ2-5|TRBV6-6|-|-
TGTGCCAGCAGTTTGGGCCCACAAGAGACCCAGTACTTC
CASSLGPQETQYF
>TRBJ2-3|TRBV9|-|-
TGTGCCAGCAGCGTCCTAGAGGGCACAGATACGCAGTATTTT
CASSVLEGTDTQYF
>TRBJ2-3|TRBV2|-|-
TGTGCCAGCAGAAGGGGAGGACTATCATTCACAGATACGCAGTATTTT
CASRRGGLSFTDTQYF
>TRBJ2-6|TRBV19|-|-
TGTGCCAGTAGTATAGATCCGGACAGTGAACGGCGCTCTGGGGCCAACGTCCTGACTTTC
CASSIDPDSERRSGANVLTF
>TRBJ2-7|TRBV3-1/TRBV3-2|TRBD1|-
TGTGCCAGCAGCCGTGGACAGGCAGTCTACGAGCAGTACTTC
CASSRGQAVYEQYF
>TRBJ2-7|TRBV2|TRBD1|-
TGTGCCAGCAGCCTAGAGGGACAGAGCAAAGTTGACGAGCAGTACTTC
CASSLEGQSKVDEQYF
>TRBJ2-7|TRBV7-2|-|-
TGTGCCAGCAGCTTAGGGGGGCTCTCCTACGAGCAGTACTTC
CASSLGGLSYEQYF
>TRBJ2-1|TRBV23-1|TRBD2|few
TGCGCCAGCAGTCAATCGGCTAGCGGCTCCTACAATGAGCAGTTCTTC
CASSQSASGSYNEQFF
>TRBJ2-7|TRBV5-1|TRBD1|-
TGCGCCAGCAGCCGCGGGACAGGGGGGGCCAACGAGCAGTACTTC
CASSRGTGGANEQYF
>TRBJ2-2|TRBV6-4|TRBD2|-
TGTGCCAGCAGTCCTACTAGCGGGGGGAACACCGGGGAGCTGTTTTTT
CASSPTSGGNTGELFF
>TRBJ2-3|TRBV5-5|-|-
TGTGCCAGCAGCTTGTTAGTACAGGGCACAGATACGCAGTATTTT
CASSLLVQGTDTQYF
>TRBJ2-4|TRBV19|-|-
TGTGCCAGTATGGGGGGGCTCCTCAAAAACATTCAGTACTTC
CASMGGLLKNIQYF
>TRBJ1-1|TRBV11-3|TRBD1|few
TGTGCCAGCAGCTCGTCCCGGACAGGGGTGGGAGCTTTCTTT
CASSSSRTGVGAFF
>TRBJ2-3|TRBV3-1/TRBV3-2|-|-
TGTGCCAGCAGCCAAGGACCAACAGGGTCAGGAGGCACAGATACGCAGTATTTT
CASSQGPTGSGGTDTQYF
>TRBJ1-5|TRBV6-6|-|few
TGTGCCAGCAGGGGGGACAAGGGCCCCAATCAGCCCCAGCATTTT
CASRGDKGPNQPQHF
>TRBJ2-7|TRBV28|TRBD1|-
TGTGCCAGCAGAGCGCCGGGACAGGGTTTGGAGTACTTC
CASRAPGQGLEYF
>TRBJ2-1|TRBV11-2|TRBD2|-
TGTGCCAGCAGCTTAGGCCCGATAGCGGGGGGGCCGCTTGAGCAGTTCTTC
CASSLGPIAGGPLEQFF
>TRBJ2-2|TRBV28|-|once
TGTGCCAGCAGTTTATGGAGGCGCCCCGGGGAGCTGTTTTTT
CASSLWRRPGELFF
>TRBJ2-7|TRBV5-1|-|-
TGCGCCAGCAGCTTGGTAGGAGGAGAGCAGTACTTC
CASSLVGGEQYF
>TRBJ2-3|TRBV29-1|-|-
TGCAGCGTACGACAGCTTACAGATACGCAGTATTTT
CSVRQLTDTQYF
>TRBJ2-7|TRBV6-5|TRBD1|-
TGTGCCAGCAGAGACAGGGAAAGGTCGTACGAGCAGTACTTC
CASRDRERSYEQYF
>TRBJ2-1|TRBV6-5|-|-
TGTGCCAGCAGCCACGAACGGGGCAATGAGCAGTTCTTC
CASSHERGNEQFF
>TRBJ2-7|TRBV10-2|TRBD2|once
TGCGCCAGCAGCGGACTAGCGGGCGAGCAGTACTTC
CASSGLAGEQYF
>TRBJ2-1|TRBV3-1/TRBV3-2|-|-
TGTGCCAGCAGAGGAGAACTAGTATCCAATGAGCAGTTCTTC
CASRGELVSNEQFF